Following are 14 T cell receptor beta chains from one sample sequenced in a study of cytomegalovirus exposure and HLA in healthy donors. The PCR made use of 60 Vbeta and 13 Jbeta primers. Libraries were prepared by immunoSEQ multiplex PCR; TCRdb keeps only in-frame clonotypes and omits some of them. Of more than 90,000 clones detected, about 80% appear once; the ten largest clones hold approximately 2%. Source material: PBMCs. The receptors derive from a man aged 35-49 years in good health and CMV-seronegative.

Here the CDR3 DNA reads TGTGCCAGCAGTGTGGACTATCAAGATACGCAGTATTTT. Its protein is CASSVDYQDTQYF. The rearrangement uses TRBV6-4 and TRBJ2-3, with a tentative D call TRBD2 (6 bases). Germline V gives CDR1 MRHNA, CDR2 SNTAGT. V gave up 4 bases and J gave up 5 bases, with 10 bases separating them. This CDR3 comprises 13 residues.

The gene calls are TRBV9 and TRBJ2-5; D gene unclear. The germline CDR1 and CDR2 sequences are SGDLS and YYNGEE. The CDR3 sequence is 13 residues long. Trimming removed 4 bases from V and 5 bases from J, with 12 bases in between. CDR3 loop: CASSPSNSETQYF. As DNA, the CDR3 is TGTGCCAGCAGCCCAAGCAACTCGGAGACCCAGTACTTC.

This chain links TRBV28 with TRBJ2-7, with D possibly matching TRBD2 (5 bases). Looked up from germline, CDR1 is MDHEN and CDR2 is SYDVKM. Trimming stripped 5 bases from V and 2 bases from J, with 13 bases between. The CDR3 length is 14 residues. The CDR3 here is CASSSGPPAYEQYF. In nucleotides, the CDR3 is TGTGCCAGCAGTAGCGGTCCACCTGCCTACGAGCAGTACTTC.

The chain employs TRBV10-3 and TRBJ2-7; D is ambiguous. Trimming removed 6 bases at V and 4 bases at J, with 10 bases between. Germline lookup yields CDR1 ENHRY and CDR2 SYGVKD. The CDR3 runs to 12 residues. The chain's CDR3 is CAIRDTKYEQYF. The CDR3 bases are TGTGCCATCAGAGATACAAAGTACGAGCAGTACTTC.

The rearrangement uses TRBV28 and TRBJ2-7; the D gene is possibly TRBD1 (6 bases). V was cut by 7 bases and J by 2 bases, with 15 bases left in between. The CDR3 extends over 14 amino acids. Germline loops: CDR1 MDHEN, CDR2 SYDVKM. CDR3 DNA: TGTGCCAGCACTGGGAACAGGGCAACCTACGAGCAGTACTTC. It translates to CASTGNRATYEQYF.

This clone was picked up a small number of times. This chain connects TRBV7-8 to TRBJ1-5; a possible D gene is TRBD1 (6 bases). Germline V lookup: CDR1 SGHVS, CDR2 FQNEAQ. The CDR3 totals 13 residues. Trimming left V 5 bases short and J 7 bases short, with 12 bases between. The CDR3 loop reads CASSPNQGQPQHF. The CDR3 nucleotides are TGTGCCAGCAGCCCAAACCAGGGGCAGCCCCAGCATTTT. Looking up the rest from reference TRBV7-8 and TRBJ1-5 gives the full variable domain: GAGVSQSPRYKVAKRGQDVALRCDPISGHVSLFWYQQALGQGPEFLTYFQNEAQLDKSGLPSDRFFAERPEGSVSTLKIQRTQQEDSAVYLCASSPNQGQPQHFGDGTRLSIL.

This chain connects TRBV7-2 to TRBJ2-7, with 10 bases fitting TRBD2. V shed 1 base, J shed 4 bases, and the junction held 4 bases outside the gene matches. Germline V gene lookup returns CDR1 SGHTA and CDR2 FQGNSA. The CDR3 is 15 residues long. CDR3 coding DNA: TGTGCCAGCAGCTTAGGGGCTAGCGGGAGTTACGAGCAGTACTTC. Encoded protein: CASSLGASGSYEQYF.

This clone was observed a handful of times. This rearrangement joins TRBV6-5 to TRBJ2-7; 7 bases fit TRBD1. CDR3 size: 13 residues. Germline V lookup: CDR1 MNHEY, CDR2 SVGAGI. Germline trimming cut 2 bases from V and 2 bases from J; bases unmatched to any gene: 0. The CDR3 DNA reads as TGTGCCAGCAGTTACCAGGGGGCCTACGAGCAGTACTTC. Its translation is CASSYQGAYEQYF.

The V and J genes are TRBV10-3 and TRBJ2-7; tentative D call: TRBD1 (6 bases). CDR1 ENHRY and CDR2 SYGVKD come from the germline V gene. This CDR3 has 13 amino acids. Trimming took off 3 bases at V and 3 bases at J, with 9 bases between the two ends. In DNA, the CDR3 is TGTGCCATCAGTGACAGGGGAGTCTACGAGCAGTACTTC. Its protein product is CAISDRGVYEQYF.

The rearrangement links TRBV5-1 to TRBJ2-3; TRBD2 aligns across 9 bases. Germline CDR1 reads SGHRS; CDR2 reads YFSETQ. V gave up 0 bases and J gave up 3 bases; unmatched junction bases: 5. The CDR3 spans 16 residues. CDR3 loop: CASSLGTSVSTDTQYF. CDR3 bases: TGCGCCAGCAGCTTGGGGACTAGCGTTAGTACAGATACGCAGTATTTT.

This chain uses TRBV9 with TRBJ1-2; 7 bases fit TRBD1. Trimming removed 5 bases from V and 7 bases from J; junction bases left unmatched: 2. Germline V gives CDR1 SGDLS, CDR2 YYNGEE. The CDR3 has 11 amino acids. CDR3 amino acids: CASRNRGGYTF. CDR3 nucleotides: TGTGCCAGCAGAAACAGGGGTGGCTACACCTTC.

The chain joins TRBV4-3 to TRBJ1-1; possible D gene TRBD1, 5 bases. This CDR3 region has 16 residues. In germline, CDR1 is LGHNA, CDR2 YSLEER. The V and J ends lost 0 bases and 3 bases respectively, with 14 bases between them. This CDR3 reads CASSQDTLPGHTEAFF. CDR3 sequence (DNA): TGCGCCAGCAGCCAAGATACCCTGCCAGGGCACACTGAAGCTTTCTTT.

This clone was seen once. As DNA, the CDR3 is TGCGCCAGCAGCTCCGGACAGGGGGATAATGAAAAACTGTTTTTT. Translation: CASSSGQGDNEKLFF. The chain combines TRBV5-1 with TRBJ1-4; 10 bases are a match to TRBD1. The CDR3 consists of 15 residues. Germline loops: CDR1 SGHRS, CDR2 YFSETQ. The V segment lost 3 bases and the J segment 4 bases; nucleotides outside the gene matches: 3.

CDR3 sequence: CASSLQASTNNEQFF. The CDR3 DNA is TGTGCCAGCAGCCTACAAGCTAGCACCAACAATGAGCAGTTCTTC. V gene TRBV7-6 combines with J gene TRBJ2-1; D may be TRBD2 (5 bases). Deletions cut 5 bases from V and 5 bases from J, with 16 bases between. CDR3 length: 15 amino acids. Germline CDR1 SGHVS, CDR2 FNYEAQ.